The present T cell receptor beta chain was sequenced within a study of CD8 T cells in Susac syndrome. When the RNA was reverse transcribed, random hexamers were used with an input of roughly 0.45 to 1 ug. Amplification of TCR beta CDR3 was carried out by immunoSEQ multiplex PCR, which covered 54 Vbeta and 13 Jbeta segments. TCRdb analysed the immunoSEQ multiplex PCR reads with MiXCR anew, one entry per CDR3 protein. The sample holds 69,000 or so distinct CDR3 sequences, approximately 95% seen once. The CDR3 sequence is 16 residues long. The ends lost 5 bases at V and 2 bases at J; junction bases unmatched: 8. Germline V lookup: CDR1 LNHNV, CDR2 YYDKDF (reference sequence). In blood CD8+ and CD4+ T cells, TCR beta underwent sequencing.

The TCR was taken from a human donor in good health. The sample consisted of CD8+ T cells from PBMCs. The V gene is TRBV15, the J gene TRBJ2-1; TRBD2 matches at 8 bases. DNA of the CDR3: TGTGCCACCAGCTTATCCGGGGGGGCCCCCTACAATGAGCAGTTCTTC. Translation gives CATSLSGGAPYNEQFF.